Below are 8 T cell receptor beta chains sequenced from a single sample in a study of blood T cell repertoires in COVID-19 (dated by TCRdb to the early 2020s). Library construction relied on the immunoSEQ multiplex PCR assay. In TCRdb, the immuneACCESS table is reduced to in-frame sequences with V and J assigned. These tables do not hold every clone; where another copy was compared, an unresolved V gene accounts for under half, and the others remain unexplained. A total of 210,000 or so clones appear in this sample, roughly 80% of them only once. The top ten clonotypes cover about 13% of the sample. The sequenced sample consisted of peripheral blood. These receptors originate from a man aged 45-65 years who had recovered from COVID-19.

This clone was detected a few times. V and J are TRBV30 and TRBJ1-6, with D possibly TRBD1 on 6 matching bases. Germline V gives CDR1 GTSNPN, CDR2 SVGIG (reference sequence). Trimming removed 0 bases from V and 3 bases from J, with 12 bases in between. There are 16 residues in the CDR3. The CDR3 here is CAWSVPRQVYNSPLHF. The CDR3 bases are TGTGCCTGGAGTGTACCCCGACAGGTCTATAATTCACCCCTCCACTTT.

V and J are TRBV7-2 and TRBJ2-7; TRBD2 aligns across 9 bases. CDR1 is SGHTA, CDR2 FQGNSA, per germline. V lost 5 bases to trimming and J lost 4 bases; unmatched junction nucleotides: 9. The CDR3 loop spans 15 amino acids. The CDR3 here is CASSLQTSGRYEQYF. Here the CDR3 DNA reads TGTGCCAGCAGCCTTCAGACTAGCGGAAGATACGAGCAGTACTTC.

The chain recombines TRBV4-2 with TRBJ2-7; 8 nucleotides line up with TRBD2. The V and J ends lost 2 bases and 4 bases, in that order; junction bases with no gene match: 13. The length of the CDR3 is 17 residues. Germline V lookup: CDR1 LGHNA, CDR2 YNFKEQ. The CDR3 loop is CASSQFESGSSFYEQYF. In DNA, the CDR3 is TGTGCCAGCAGCCAATTTGAGAGCGGGAGTAGTTTTTACGAGCAGTACTTC.

Only a few counts were recorded for this clone. The chain combines TRBV5-1 with TRBJ1-6, with 7 bases matching TRBD1. CDR3 length equals 15 residues. V gave up 7 bases and J gave up 7 bases; unmatched junction bases: 11. In germline, CDR1 is SGHRS, CDR2 YFSETQ. CDR3 bases: TGCGCCAGCTCGGAATGGGGACAGATGAATTCACCCCTCCACTTT. It is translated as CASSEWGQMNSPLHF.

The V call is TRBV3-1 (or the pseudogene TRBV3-2), the J call TRBJ2-3; D not certain. CDR3 length equals 15 residues. Germline CDR1 LGHDT, CDR2 YNNKEL (reference sequence). Trimming removed 1 base from V and 4 bases from J, with 12 bases in between. This CDR3 reads CASSQAVPPPDTQYF. The DNA for the CDR3 is TGTGCCAGCAGCCAAGCGGTCCCCCCCCCAGATACGCAGTATTTT.

This chain links TRBV19 with TRBJ2-7; TRBD2 might be the D (6 bases). The V and J ends lost 6 bases and 3 bases respectively, with 21 bases between them. The CDR3 length is 16 residues. CDR1 is LNHDA, CDR2 SQIVND, per germline (reference sequence). This chain's CDR3 is CASSRRANQVVYEQYF. CDR3 DNA sequence: TGTGCCAGTAGCCGGAGGGCGAACCAGGTTGTCTACGAGCAGTACTTC.

This chain uses TRBV4-2 with TRBJ2-1; 9 positions agree with TRBD2. The CDR3 length is 15 residues. The germline gives CDR1 LGHNA, CDR2 YNFKEQ. The V segment lost 1 base and the J segment 4 bases; nucleotides outside the gene matches: 2. CDR3 loop: CASSQALAGYNEQFF. In DNA form, the CDR3 reads TGTGCCAGCAGCCAAGCTCTAGCGGGATACAATGAGCAGTTCTTC.

The chain couples TRBV7-2 to TRBJ2-5; D is unclear. This CDR3 comprises 14 residues. V was clipped by 7 bases and J by 5 bases, with 17 bases between them. In germline, CDR1 is SGHTA, CDR2 FQGNSA. The CDR3 reads CASTQTEAAETQYF. The CDR3 DNA is TGTGCCAGCACTCAAACTGAGGCGGCGGAGACCCAGTACTTC.